The 7 T cell receptor beta chains given below trace back to one sample, sequenced in a study of T-cell reconstitution after alpha-beta-depleted transplantation in children. Unique molecular identifiers were used to barcode this TCRbeta library. TCRdb reprocessed the PCR reads with MiXCR, giving one entry per CDR3 protein. This table holds about 110,000 distinct CDR3 sequences, approximately 6% found once. Sequencing used PBMCs, mostly from graft donor cells, obtained 360 days after TCRalphabeta/CD19-depleted stem cell transplant. The receptors originated from a male patient aged 2-15 years who had a stem cell transplant for acute lymphoblastic leukemia, so the T cells may come from the graft donor.

This clonotype has ten or more counts. This chain connects TRBV13 to TRBJ2-5; 8 positions agree with TRBD2. Germline V gives CDR1 PRHDT, CDR2 FYEKMQ (reference sequence). The length of the CDR3 is 15 residues. The V and J ends lost 3 bases and 1 base, in that order; junction bases with no gene match: 4. CDR3 DNA sequence: TGTGCCAGCAGCTTTGGCCTAGCGGGCCAAGAGACCCAGTACTTC. Translated, it gives CASSFGLAGQETQYF.

In its sample, this clonotype was seen a few times. The chain joins TRBV6-5 to TRBJ2-7; no reliable D call. Germline lookup yields CDR1 MNHEY and CDR2 SVGAGI. The V end was cut by 6 bases, the J end by 6 bases, with 12 bases between. CDR3 size: 12 residues. The DNA for the CDR3 is TGTGCCAGCAGCCCAGGAGCCTCCGAGCAGTACTTC. Its protein is CASSPGASEQYF.

This clonotype was recorded at least ten times. The chain combines TRBV7-2 with TRBJ2-7; D perhaps matches TRBD1 (6 bases). The CDR3 is 14 residues long. V was shortened by 4 bases and J by 2 bases, with 12 bases between the two germline ends. The germline gives CDR1 SGHTA, CDR2 FQGNSA. The CDR3 region has the DNA TGTGCCAGCAGCTGGAGCAGGGGTACCTACGAGCAGTACTTC. Its translation is CASSWSRGTYEQYF.

This clonotype was counted ten times or more. The chain is built from TRBV29-1 and TRBJ2-3; D possibly matches TRBD1 or TRBD2 (5 bases each). The CDR3 has 13 amino acids. Germline V CDR1 and CDR2: SQVTM, ANQGSEA. Trimming pared 4 bases from V and 4 bases from J, leaving 12 bases between. The CDR3 reads CSVVGQGPDTQYF. Here the CDR3 DNA reads TGCAGCGTTGTGGGGCAGGGACCAGATACGCAGTATTTT.

There are many counts of this clonotype. The V and J genes are TRBV6-2 or TRBV6-3 and TRBJ2-2; the D is unclear. Per germline, CDR1 MNHEY and CDR2 SVGEGT. The CDR3 is 14 amino acids. The V end was cut by 7 bases, the J end by 1 base, with 10 bases between. CDR3 DNA: TGTGCCAGCATTCCGGACGTGAACACCGGGGAGCTGTTTTTT. Its translation: CASIPDVNTGELFF.

This clonotype was observed a handful of times. The rearrangement uses TRBV5-1 and TRBJ1-1, with 9 bases that match TRBD1. The CDR3 sequence is 17 residues long. V lost 4 bases, J lost 1 base, and 11 bases stayed unmatched. The V gene's germline CDR1 is SGHRS and CDR2 YFSETQ. For the CDR3, the DNA is TGCGCCAGCAGCGGGGGCGGGACAGGGCCTTGGAACACTGAAGCTTTCTTT. Translating gives CASSGGGTGPWNTEAFF.

There are a few counts of this clonotype. The chain recombines TRBV7-8 with TRBJ2-5, with 8 bases that match TRBD1. J lost 5 bases, V lost 1 base, and 6 bases had no gene match. The CDR3 contains 15 residues. Germline loops: CDR1 SGHVS, CDR2 FQNEAQ. The CDR3 reads CASSLGSGGGETQYF. The CDR3 DNA sequence: TGTGCCAGCAGCTTAGGATCAGGGGGCGGGGAGACCCAGTACTTC.